The 32 T cell receptor beta chains below were found in one sample sequenced in a study of T-cell memory formation after mild COVID-19. Each CDR3 protein gets one entry after TCRdb re-called the 5' RACE reads with MiXCR. The sample consists of around 300,000 distinct CDR3 sequences, over 10% of them appearing once. Sequenced material: PBMCs or a T cell subset sorted from them (not recorded which). The receptors shown here come from a man younger than 30 who had mild COVID-19 (a few samples of this study predate the infection). Cell type and time point are not known.

The V call is TRBV10-3, the J call TRBJ2-7; D ambiguous. The CDR3 spans 12 residues. Trimming took off 0 bases at V and 4 bases at J, with 4 bases between the two ends. Germline CDR1 ENHRY, CDR2 SYGVKD. The CDR3 nucleotides read TGTGCCATCAGTGAGTCCTCATACGAGCAGTACTTC. It codes for CAISESSYEQYF.

This clonotype has more than one count but fewer than ten. This chain links TRBV11-3 with TRBJ2-1, with TRBD2 matching over 8 bases. Germline CDR1 SGHNT, CDR2 YENEEA. The CDR3 runs to 15 residues. J was trimmed by 5 bases and V by 3 bases; bases with no gene match: 6. CDR3 in amino acids: CASSFFSGAHNEQFF. CDR3 in DNA: TGTGCCAGCAGCTTTTTTAGCGGGGCCCACAATGAGCAGTTCTTC.

The chain couples TRBV6-2 or TRBV6-3 to TRBJ2-1, with 8 positions matching TRBD2. The CDR3 contains 18 residues. CDR1 is MNHEY and CDR2 is SVGEGT in the germline V gene. Trimming at V came to 2 bases and at J to 2 bases, leaving 11 bases not matched to a gene. In DNA form, the CDR3 reads TGTGCCAGCAGTTACCCGCAAATAGCGGGGAGACCCTACAATGAGCAGTTCTTC. Translation: CASSYPQIAGRPYNEQFF.

The chain couples TRBV29-1 to TRBJ2-1, with D maybe TRBD1 (5 bases). The CDR3 spans 13 residues. Germline V CDR1 and CDR2: SQVTM, ANQGSEA. V was trimmed by 7 bases and J by 4 bases, leaving 14 bases between them. CDR3 residues: CSASGQGYNEQFF. CDR3 coding DNA: TGCAGCGCCTCAGGGCAGGGTTACAATGAGCAGTTCTTC.

V usage is TRBV4-1 and J usage is TRBJ1-2; TRBD1 matches 7 bases. Trimming cost V 4 bases and J 4 bases; bases outside gene matches: 6. Looked up from germline, CDR1 is MGHRA and CDR2 is YSYEKL. CDR3 length: 14 residues. This chain's CDR3 is CASSPRGDTYGYTF. The CDR3 nucleotides read TGCGCCAGCAGCCCCAGGGGGGACACCTATGGCTACACCTTC.

This chain uses TRBV11-2 with TRBJ2-1, with TRBD2 identical over 14 bases. Germline-derived CDR1 and CDR2 are SGHAT and FQNNGV. Unmatched junction bases numbered 6, after V lost 8 bases and J lost 9 bases. The CDR3 is made up of 14 amino acids. The CDR3 DNA follows: TGTGCCAGCGGGACTAGCGGGGGTCGTGGTGAGCAGTTCTTC. It specifies CASGTSGGRGEQFF.

In this sample, this clonotype turned up a few times. The chain uses TRBV4-3 and TRBJ2-5, with 9 bases that match TRBD1. Germline V gives CDR1 LGHNA, CDR2 YSLEER. This CDR3 has 14 amino acids. With 5 bases clipped from V and 5 bases from J, the junction kept 6 bases outside the gene matches. CDR3 in amino acids: CASSTRTGVETQYF. In DNA, the CDR3 is TGCGCCAGCAGCACACGGACAGGGGTCGAGACCCAGTACTTC.

The V gene is TRBV12-5, the J gene TRBJ2-1; the D is unclear. CDR1 and CDR2 from the germline V gene are LGHNT and FRNRAP. Trimming left V 0 bases short and J 8 bases short, with 5 bases between. This CDR3 region has 12 residues. As DNA, the CDR3 is TGTGCTAGTGGTTTGGTATTTGATGAGCAGTTCTTC. Translated: CASGLVFDEQFF.

This chain links TRBV6-1 with TRBJ2-2, with D possibly being TRBD2 (5 bases). The length of the CDR3 is 12 residues. Germline-derived CDR1 and CDR2 are MNHNS and SASEGT. The V end lost 7 bases, the J end lost 6 bases, and 9 bases lay between the germline ends. As DNA, the CDR3 is TGTGCCAGCACCCTGAGGGCCGGGGAGCTGTTTTTT. The encoded protein is CASTLRAGELFF.

The rearrangement uses TRBV4-3 and TRBJ2-1; 11 bases agree with TRBD2. V was pared by 3 bases and J by 7 bases, with 8 bases of the junction left unmatched. This CDR3 region has 16 residues. Per the germline V gene, CDR1 is LGHNA and CDR2 is YSLEER. This chain's CDR3 is CASSHPLAGGLNEQFF. The CDR3 bases are TGCGCCAGCAGCCATCCTCTAGCGGGGGGTTTAAATGAGCAGTTCTTC.

A few counts support this clonotype. The chain combines TRBV3-1 with TRBJ1-1, with D maybe TRBD1 (6 bases). Per germline, CDR1 LGHDT and CDR2 YNNKEL (reference sequence). The CDR3 runs to 14 residues. The V and J ends lost 1 base and 4 bases respectively, with 10 bases between them. DNA for the CDR3: TGTGCCAGCAGCCAAGTGGGGGGGGCCACTGAAGCTTTCTTT. Its protein product is CASSQVGGATEAFF.

This clonotype was observed a few times. The V call is TRBV5-1, the J call TRBJ2-5; D call uncertain. Germline V gene sequence: CDR1 SGHRS, CDR2 YFSETQ. Between the trimmed V and J ends, which lost 9 bases and 4 bases, there was a span of 19 bases. The CDR3 length is 14 residues. The CDR3 DNA sequence: TGCGCCACCGCCCCAGTAGGCCTAGGAGAGACCCAGTACTTC. Its translation: CATAPVGLGETQYF.

The rearrangement uses TRBV27 and TRBJ2-1; 11 bases align to TRBD2. V shed 4 bases, J shed 8 bases, and the junction held 10 bases outside the gene matches. This CDR3 has 16 amino acids. Per the germline V gene, CDR1 is MNHEY and CDR2 is SMNVEV (reference sequence). CDR3 protein: CASSSALAGGRDEQFF. CDR3 nucleotides: TGTGCCAGCAGTTCCGCCTTAGCGGGGGGGCGAGATGAGCAGTTCTTC.

In its sample, this clonotype was seen many times. The chain recombines TRBV7-3 with TRBJ2-5; TRBD1 agrees at 9 bases. The ends lost 5 bases at V and 4 bases at J; junction bases unmatched: 8. The CDR3 totals 15 residues. Germline V gene data show CDR1 as SGHTA and CDR2 as FQGTGA. DNA of the CDR3: TGTGCCAGCAGCCGGCTACAGGGGGCCGGAGAGACCCAGTACTTC. Its protein product is CASSRLQGAGETQYF.

This clonotype was counted between two and nine times. The chain joins TRBV5-1 to TRBJ2-5; TRBD2 matches 11 bases. This CDR3 contains 16 residues. The ends lost 5 bases at V and 1 base at J; junction bases unmatched: 7. Per germline, CDR1 SGHRS and CDR2 YFSETQ. CDR3 residues: CASRSLGLAVQETQYF. For the CDR3, the DNA is TGCGCCAGCAGAAGTCTGGGACTAGCGGTCCAAGAGACCCAGTACTTC.

This chain uses TRBV4-2 with TRBJ2-1; maybe TRBD2 (6 bases). The CDR3 is 16 residues long. V shed 5 bases and J shed 6 bases, with 20 bases lying between them. Germline-derived CDR1 and CDR2 are LGHNA and YNFKEQ. CDR3 sequence: CASSSNRRDSRNEQFF. CDR3 sequence (DNA): TGTGCCAGCAGCTCTAATAGGAGGGACTCGCGCAATGAGCAGTTCTTC.

The CDR3 loop reads CASSFRWANVLTF. The DNA of the CDR3 is TGTGCCAGCAGTTTTAGGTGGGCCAACGTCCTGACTTTC. The chain links TRBV12-3 or TRBV12-4 to TRBJ2-6, with D hard to call. The CDR3 consists of 13 residues. V was trimmed by 3 bases and J by 5 bases, leaving 5 bases between them.

The sample holds many counts of this clonotype. The J gene is TRBJ2-5, the V gene TRBV7-2, with D uncertain. Germline CDR1 is SGHTA and CDR2 is FQGNSA. V was pared by 8 bases and J by 2 bases, with 18 bases between. The CDR3 is 15 residues long. The DNA of the CDR3 is TGTGCCAGCCTGGACGGCCCCTATCCTCAAGAGACCCAGTACTTC. This sequence encodes CASLDGPYPQETQYF.

V is TRBV29-1 and J is TRBJ2-1; 12 nucleotides match TRBD2. The trim removed 4 bases at V and 6 bases at J, leaving 4 bases unmatched. The germline V gene encodes CDR1 SQVTM and CDR2 ANQGSEA. This CDR3 region has 14 residues. For the CDR3, the DNA is TGCAGCGTTGGACCGACTAGCGGGGGCAATGAGCAGTTCTTC. Translated: CSVGPTSGGNEQFF.

This clonotype was detected a few times. This chain links TRBV9 with TRBJ2-3; D unresolved. There are 13 residues in the CDR3. Trimming took off 2 bases at V and 4 bases at J, with 8 bases between the two ends. Per germline, CDR1 SGDLS and CDR2 YYNGEE. The CDR3 is CASSVSPPDTQYF. The DNA for the CDR3 is TGTGCCAGCAGCGTCTCTCCGCCAGATACGCAGTATTTT.

This clonotype was picked up a small number of times. J is TRBJ2-3 and V is TRBV5-1, with 8 bases lining up with TRBD2. Germline CDR1 is SGHRS and CDR2 is YFSETQ. The ends lost 5 bases at V and 4 bases at J; junction bases unmatched: 9. The CDR3 length is 15 residues. The CDR3 DNA is TGCGCCAGCAGTAATTGGGGACTAGATGCAGATACGCAGTATTTT. Translation gives CASSNWGLDADTQYF.

This clonotype appeared a few times. The gene calls are TRBV18 and TRBJ2-1, with D possibly matching TRBD2 (5 bases). CDR1 and CDR2 from the germline V gene are KGHSH and LQKENI. The CDR3 loop spans 16 amino acids. With 0 bases removed from V and 0 bases from J, the gap between germline ends came to 9 bases. CDR3 sequence (DNA): TGTGCCAGCTCACCACCAACTAGGTCCTCCTACAATGAGCAGTTCTTC. As protein: CASSPPTRSSYNEQFF.

The gene calls are TRBV6-5 and TRBJ1-6; 12 bases are shared with TRBD1. With V trimmed by 1 base and J by 0 bases, 1 base remained unmatched. The germline V gene has CDR1 MNHEY and CDR2 SVGAGI. The CDR3 extends over 18 amino acids. The CDR3 bases are TGTGCCAGCAGTTACTGGGGACAGGGGGCCTCCTATAATTCACCCCTCCACTTT. Its protein product is CASSYWGQGASYNSPLHF.

The chain couples TRBV10-2 to TRBJ1-2, with 12 bases fitting TRBD1. This CDR3 is built from 15 residues. The ends lost 6 bases at V and 3 bases at J; junction bases unmatched: 5. CDR1 is WSHSY and CDR2 is SAAADI in the germline V gene. DNA of the CDR3: TGCGCCAGCAGACCCGGGACAGGGGGCGACTATGGCTACACCTTC. Protein sequence: CASRPGTGGDYGYTF.

This rearrangement joins TRBV5-8 to TRBJ2-3; the match to TRBD1 covers 9 bases. V lost 3 bases and J lost 3; bases outside the gene matches: 8. The CDR3 is 16 amino acids. Germline V gene sequence: CDR1 SGHTS, CDR2 YDEGEE. The CDR3 here is CASSSPWDRVTDTQYF. In nucleotides, the CDR3 is TGTGCCAGCAGCTCCCCGTGGGACAGGGTAACAGATACGCAGTATTTT.

The table lists this clonotype with a count of one. DNA for the CDR3: TGTGCCAGCAGCGCTCTAGCGGGGGGGAGCTCCTACAATGAGCAGTTCTTC. This sequence encodes CASSALAGGSSYNEQFF. The gene calls are TRBV9 and TRBJ2-1; 12 bases match TRBD2. The CDR3 has 17 residues. V was pared by 3 bases and J by 0 bases, with 4 bases of the junction left unmatched. Germline CDR1 reads SGDLS; CDR2 reads YYNGEE.

The CDR3 protein is CASSATRTPGTQYF. DNA for the CDR3: TGTGCCAGCAGCGCTACTAGGACCCCGGGTACGCAGTATTTT. The V and J genes are TRBV6-5 and TRBJ2-3, with a tentative D call TRBD2 (5 bases). Trimming left V 6 bases short and J 8 bases short, with 18 bases between. Germline CDR1 and CDR2: MNHEY and SVGAGI. The length of the CDR3 is 14 residues.

The gene calls are TRBV28 and TRBJ2-5, with D perhaps given as TRBD1 or TRBD2 (5 bases each). The CDR3 contains 15 residues. V lost 6 bases, J lost 5 bases, and 19 bases lay in between. The V gene's germline CDR1 is MDHEN and CDR2 SYDVKM. The CDR3 nucleotides are TGTGCCAGCAGCTCTGGGACCGCCTGGCAGGAGACCCAGTACTTC. It is translated as CASSSGTAWQETQYF. Supplemented by reference TRBV28 and TRBJ2-5, the full variable domain reads DVKVTQSSRYLVKRTGEKVFLECVQDMDHENMFWYRQDPGLGLRLIYFSYDVKMKEKGDIPEGYSVSREKKERFSLILESASTNQTSMYLCASSSGTAWQETQYFGPGTRLLVL.

At least ten counts were recorded for this clonotype. V usage is TRBV29-1 and J usage is TRBJ2-3; D ambiguous. The CDR3 length is 14 residues. CDR1 is SQVTM, CDR2 ANQGSEA, per germline. The germline V and J ends were trimmed by 0 bases and 2 bases, with 9 bases remaining between them. The CDR3, as DNA: TGCAGCGTTGAAGAAGTGCAGGCCACAGATACGCAGTATTTT. Translating it yields CSVEEVQATDTQYF.

This rearrangement joins TRBV18 to TRBJ2-7; TRBD1 aligns across 7 bases. After removal of 2 bases from V and 3 bases from J, the junction contained 1 base not matched to a gene. This CDR3 is 13 amino acids long. The germline V gene encodes CDR1 KGHSH and CDR2 LQKENI. CDR3 sequence (DNA): TGTGCCAGCTCACCAGGGGACAGCTACGAGCAGTACGTC. It yields the protein CASSPGDSYEQYV.

The genes are TRBV7-2 and TRBJ1-5, with a possible D match to TRBD1 (6 bases). CDR3 length: 13 amino acids. Trimming took 6 bases from V and 6 from J, leaving 12 bases between them. CDR1 is SGHTA and CDR2 is FQGNSA in the germline V gene. The CDR3 DNA reads TGTGCCAGCAGTCAAGGGGGGTTTCAGCCCCAGCATTTT. As protein: CASSQGGFQPQHF. The whole variable domain, filled in from reference TRBV7-2 and TRBJ1-5, reads GAGVSQSPSNKVTEKGKDVELRCDPISGHTALYWYRQSLGQGLEFLIYFQGNSAPDKSGLPSDRFSAERTGGSVSTLTIQRTQQEDSAVYLCASSQGGFQPQHFGDGTRLSIL.

This rearrangement joins TRBV5-1 to TRBJ1-1; the match to TRBD1 covers 7 bases. The germline gives CDR1 SGHRS, CDR2 YFSETQ. V lost 6 bases to trimming and J lost 1 base; unmatched junction nucleotides: 6. The CDR3 length is 14 residues. CDR3 sequence (DNA): TGCGCCAGCACCTCGGGACAGACGAACACTGAAGCTTTCTTT. This translates into CASTSGQTNTEAFF.